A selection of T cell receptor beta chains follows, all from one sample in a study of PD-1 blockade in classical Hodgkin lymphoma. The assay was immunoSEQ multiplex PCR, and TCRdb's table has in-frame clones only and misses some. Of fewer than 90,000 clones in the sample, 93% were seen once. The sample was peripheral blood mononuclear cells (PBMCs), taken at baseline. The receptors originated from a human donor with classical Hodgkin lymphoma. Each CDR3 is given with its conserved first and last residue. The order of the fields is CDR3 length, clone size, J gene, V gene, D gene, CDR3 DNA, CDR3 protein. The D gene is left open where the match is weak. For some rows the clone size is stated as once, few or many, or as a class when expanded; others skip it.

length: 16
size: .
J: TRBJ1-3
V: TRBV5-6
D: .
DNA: TGTGCCAGCAGCTTGGACGTACGAAGCTCTGGAAACACCATATATTTT
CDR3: CASSLDVRSSGNTIYF

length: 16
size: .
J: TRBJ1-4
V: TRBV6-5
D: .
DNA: TGTGCCAGCAGTTACGATTACAGGGTATCTAATGAAAAACTGTTTTTT
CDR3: CASSYDYRVSNEKLFF

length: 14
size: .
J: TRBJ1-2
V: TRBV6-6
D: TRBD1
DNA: TGTGCCAGCAGTTGGACAGGGGGCAATTATGGCTACACCTTC
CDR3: CASSWTGGNYGYTF

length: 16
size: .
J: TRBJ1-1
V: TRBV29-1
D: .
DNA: TGCAGCGTTGAAGGCCCCAGGGAGGGCGGGACCACTGAAGCTTTCTTT
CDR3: CSVEGPREGGTTEAFF

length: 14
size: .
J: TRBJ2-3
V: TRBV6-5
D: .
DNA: TGTGCCAGCAGCCGGGAGTTTAGCACAGATACGCAGTATTTT
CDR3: CASSREFSTDTQYF

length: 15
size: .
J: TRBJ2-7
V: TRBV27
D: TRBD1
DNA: TGTGCCAGCAGCCTAGGGGGGACAGGGCCCGCCGAGCAGTACTTC
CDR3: CASSLGGTGPAEQYF

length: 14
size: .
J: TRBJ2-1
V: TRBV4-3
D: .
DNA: TGCGCCAGCAGCCTAGACCCTGGGGGCCAGGAGCAGTTCTTC
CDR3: CASSLDPGGQEQFF

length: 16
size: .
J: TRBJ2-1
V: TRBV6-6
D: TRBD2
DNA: TGTGCCAGCAGTTACGGTCCTAGCGGGAGCTACAATGAGCAGTTCTTC
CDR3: CASSYGPSGSYNEQFF

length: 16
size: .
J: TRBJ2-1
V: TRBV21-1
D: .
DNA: TGTGCCAGCAGCAAAGGGCTCCGGGGACCGTACAATGAGCAGTTCTTC
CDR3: CASSKGLRGPYNEQFF

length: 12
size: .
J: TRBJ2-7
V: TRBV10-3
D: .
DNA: TGTGCCAACGGTGCCGGAGGTTACGAGCAGTACTTC
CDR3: CANGAGGYEQYF

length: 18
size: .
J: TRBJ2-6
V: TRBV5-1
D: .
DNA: TGCGCCAGCAGCTGGAGCGTTTCTACCCGCTCTGGGGCCAACGTCCTGACTTTC
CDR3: CASSWSVSTRSGANVLTF

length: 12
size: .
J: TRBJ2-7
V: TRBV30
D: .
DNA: TGTGCCTGGAGCCGGGACCGGTACGAGCAGTACTTC
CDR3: CAWSRDRYEQYF

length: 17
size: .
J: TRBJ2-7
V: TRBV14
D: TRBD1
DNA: TGTGCCAGCAGCCAAGATGGGGGGACAGGGGTTTCCTACGAGCAGTACTTC
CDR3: CASSQDGGTGVSYEQYF

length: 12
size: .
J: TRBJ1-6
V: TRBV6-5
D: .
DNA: TGTGCCAGCAGCCTCGCCCCACCAGACCTCCACTTT
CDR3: CASSLAPPDLHF

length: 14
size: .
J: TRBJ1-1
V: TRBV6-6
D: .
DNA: TGTGCCAGCAGAAGGTCCGGAGAGAACACTGAAGCTTTCTTT
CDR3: CASRRSGENTEAFF

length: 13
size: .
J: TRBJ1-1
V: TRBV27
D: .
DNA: TGTGCCAGCAGTTGGCTGTCGAACACTGAAGCTTTCTTT
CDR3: CASSWLSNTEAFF

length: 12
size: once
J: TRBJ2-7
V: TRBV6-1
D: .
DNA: TGTGCCAGCAGTGAGATAAGGAACGAGCAGTACTTC
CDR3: CASSEIRNEQYF

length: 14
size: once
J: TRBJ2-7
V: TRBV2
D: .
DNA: TGTGCCAGCAGACCCGGGACTCCTACCTTCGAGCAGTACTTC
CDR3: CASRPGTPTFEQYF

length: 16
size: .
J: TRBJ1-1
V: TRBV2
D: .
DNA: TGTGCCAGCAGTCCGGGACTGAGAGAGTGGAACACTGAAGCTTTCTTT
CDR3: CASSPGLREWNTEAFF

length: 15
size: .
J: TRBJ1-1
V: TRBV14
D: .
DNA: TGTGCCAGCAGCCAAGGGCCCGGGGAGGGCCCTGAAGCTTTCTTT
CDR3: CASSQGPGEGPEAFF

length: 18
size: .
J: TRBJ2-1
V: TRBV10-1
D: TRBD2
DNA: TGCGCCAGCAGTGAGTGGCTAGCGGGAGGTTCCGTTTACAATGAGCAGTTCTTC
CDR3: CASSEWLAGGSVYNEQFF

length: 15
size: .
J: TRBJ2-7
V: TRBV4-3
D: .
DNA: TGCGCCAGCAGCCAAGGATTGGACAGCTCCTACGAGCAGTACTTC
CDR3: CASSQGLDSSYEQYF

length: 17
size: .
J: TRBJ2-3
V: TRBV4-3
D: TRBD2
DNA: TGCGCCAGCAGCCAAGCGGTGACTAGCGCGAGCACAGATACGCAGTATTTT
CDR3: CASSQAVTSASTDTQYF

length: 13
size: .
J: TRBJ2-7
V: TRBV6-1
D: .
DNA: TGTGCCAGCAGTTGGGACCAGTCCTACGAGCAGTACTTC
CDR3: CASSWDQSYEQYF

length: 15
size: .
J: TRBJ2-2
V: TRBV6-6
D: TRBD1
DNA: TGTGCCAGCAGCAAGGACAGGGGTCGGACCGGGGAGCTGTTTTTT
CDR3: CASSKDRGRTGELFF

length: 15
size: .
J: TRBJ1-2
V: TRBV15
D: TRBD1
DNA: TGTGCCACCAGTCAATTGGGACAGGTGGTCTCTGGCTACACCTTC
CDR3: CATSQLGQVVSGYTF

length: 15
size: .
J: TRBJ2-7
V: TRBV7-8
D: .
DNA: TGTGCCAGCAGACTTAATAGCGGCCGCTCCTACGAGCAGTACTTC
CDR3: CASRLNSGRSYEQYF

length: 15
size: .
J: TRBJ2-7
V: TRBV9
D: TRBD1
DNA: TGTGCCAGCAGCGTATCAGGGGACAGCTCCTACGAGCAGTACTTC
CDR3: CASSVSGDSSYEQYF

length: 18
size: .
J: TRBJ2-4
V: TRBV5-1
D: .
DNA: TGCGCCAGCAGCTTGGCCTCCGAGACCCTTGGGGCCAAAAACATTCAGTACTTC
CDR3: CASSLASETLGAKNIQYF

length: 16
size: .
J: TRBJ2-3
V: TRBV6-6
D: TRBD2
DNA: TGTGCCAGCAGTTACGCCCTAGCGGGAGGTACAGATACGCAGTATTTT
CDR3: CASSYALAGGTDTQYF

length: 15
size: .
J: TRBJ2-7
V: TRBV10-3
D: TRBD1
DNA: TGTGCCATCAGAATCATCCGGACAGGGGGCGAAGAGCAGTACTTC
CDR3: CAIRIIRTGGEEQYF

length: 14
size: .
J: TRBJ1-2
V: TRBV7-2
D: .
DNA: TGTGCCAGCAGCTTAACCGGGATTAACTATGGCTACACCTTC
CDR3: CASSLTGINYGYTF

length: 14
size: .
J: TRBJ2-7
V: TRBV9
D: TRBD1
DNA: TGTGCCAGCAGCCCCCTCCGGGACAGGGACGAGCAGTACTTC
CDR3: CASSPLRDRDEQYF

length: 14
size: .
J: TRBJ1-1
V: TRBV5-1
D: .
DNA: TGCGCCAGCAGCTTTACAGAAATGAACACTGAAGCTTTCTTT
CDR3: CASSFTEMNTEAFF

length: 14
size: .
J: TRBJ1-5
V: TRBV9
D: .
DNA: TGTGCCAGCAGCGGGGGGGGTAGCAATCAGCCCCAGCATTTT
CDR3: CASSGGGSNQPQHF